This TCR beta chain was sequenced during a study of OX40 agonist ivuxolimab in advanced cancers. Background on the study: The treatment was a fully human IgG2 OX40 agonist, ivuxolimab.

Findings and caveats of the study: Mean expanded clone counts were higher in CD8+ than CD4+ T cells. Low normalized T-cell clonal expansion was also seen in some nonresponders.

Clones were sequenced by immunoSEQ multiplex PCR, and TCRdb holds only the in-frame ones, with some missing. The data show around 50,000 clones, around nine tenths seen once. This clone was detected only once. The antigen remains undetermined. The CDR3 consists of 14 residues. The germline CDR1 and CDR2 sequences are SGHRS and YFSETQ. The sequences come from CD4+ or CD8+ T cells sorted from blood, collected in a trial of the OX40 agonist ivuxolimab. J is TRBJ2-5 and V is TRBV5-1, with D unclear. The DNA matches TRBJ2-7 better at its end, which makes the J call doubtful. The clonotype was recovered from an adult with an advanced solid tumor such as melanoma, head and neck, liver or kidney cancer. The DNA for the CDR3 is TGCGCCAGCAGCGTGGTGGCGACCGACTACGAGCAGTACTTC. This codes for CASSVVATDYEQYF.